Reported below is one T cell receptor (beta chain). The data belong to a study of control samples from healthy donors and cancer patients. V was shortened by 1 base and J by 2 bases, with 12 bases between the two germline ends. This CDR3 is 15 amino acids long. CDR1 is KGHSH, CDR2 LQKENI, per germline. Some clones are missing from TCRdb's copy, which holds only in-frame ones; the method was immunoSEQ multiplex PCR. The top ten hold 25% to 30% of the sample, which has 20,000 to 25,000 clones, approximately 80% seen once. The receptor was isolated from a man in his 60s with head and neck cancer. Specimen: PBMCs. This rearrangement joins TRBV18 to TRBJ2-7; D tentatively fits TRBD1 or TRBD2 (5 bases each). CDR3 amino acids: CASSPQGTGTYEQYF. The CDR3 bases are TGTGCCAGCTCACCACAGGGGACGGGAACCTACGAGCAGTACTTC.